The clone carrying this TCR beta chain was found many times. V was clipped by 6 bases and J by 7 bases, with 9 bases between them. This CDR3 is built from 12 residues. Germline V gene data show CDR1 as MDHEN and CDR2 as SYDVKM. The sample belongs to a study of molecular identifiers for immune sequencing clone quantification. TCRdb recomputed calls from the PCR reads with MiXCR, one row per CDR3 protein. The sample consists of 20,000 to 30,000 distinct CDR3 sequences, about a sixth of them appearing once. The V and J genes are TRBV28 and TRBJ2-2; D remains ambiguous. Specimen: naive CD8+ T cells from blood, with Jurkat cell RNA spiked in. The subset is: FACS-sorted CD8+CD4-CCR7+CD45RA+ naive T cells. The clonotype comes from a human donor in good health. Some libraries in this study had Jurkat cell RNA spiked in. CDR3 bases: TGTGCCAGCAGCTTGGACCACGGGGAGCTGTTTTTT. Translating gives CASSLDHGELFF. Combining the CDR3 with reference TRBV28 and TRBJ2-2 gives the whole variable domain DVKVTQSSRYLVKRTGEKVFLECVQDMDHENMFWYRQDPGLGLRLIYFSYDVKMKEKGDIPEGYSVSREKKERFSLILESASTNQTSMYLCASSLDHGELFFGEGSRLTVL.